The 22 T cell receptor beta chains below come from one sample, sequenced in a study of blood T cell repertoires in COVID-19. Using immunoSEQ multiplex PCR, the repertoire was profiled, and TCRdb retains in-frame clones only, with some absent. The repertoire holds a few hundred thousand clones, with about 82% as singletons. Sequenced: peripheral blood. All receptors derive from a woman aged 50 to 65 with acute or convalescent COVID-19.

The CDR3 DNA reads as TGTGCCAGCAGCCCTAGCGAGGCCAAAAACATTCAGTACTTC. Translation gives CASSPSEAKNIQYF. The chain employs TRBV2 and TRBJ2-4; possibly TRBD2 for D (6 bases). CDR3 size: 14 residues. Per germline, CDR1 SNHLY and CDR2 FYNNEI. Trimming pared 6 bases from V and 1 base from J, leaving 10 bases between.

The chain combines TRBV6-1 with TRBJ2-2; D remains ambiguous. This CDR3 has 16 residues. Germline V gives CDR1 MNHNS, CDR2 SASEGT. V lost 2 bases to trimming and J lost 1 base, with 11 bases between them. This CDR3 reads CASSERTRRNTGELFF. The CDR3 nucleotides read TGTGCCAGCAGTGAAAGAACAAGGAGGAACACCGGGGAGCTGTTTTTT.

The V call is TRBV12-3 or TRBV12-4, the J call TRBJ1-1; D is possibly TRBD1 (5 bases). Trimming stripped 5 bases from V and 8 bases from J, with 12 bases between. The CDR3 loop spans 12 amino acids. The CDR3 nucleotides read TGTGCCAGCAGTGAACGCAGGGTGGAAGCTTTCTTT. Translation gives CASSERRVEAFF.

The chain is built from TRBV18 and TRBJ2-5, with 8 bases lining up with TRBD1. CDR1 is KGHSH and CDR2 is LQKENI in the germline V gene. CDR3 length: 16 amino acids. V lost 3 bases and J lost 4; bases outside the gene matches: 10. The CDR3 here is CASSPLTGGKGETQYF. The CDR3 coding sequence is TGTGCCAGCTCACCCCTCACAGGGGGAAAGGGAGAGACCCAGTACTTC.

This rearrangement joins TRBV4-1 to TRBJ2-5; weak D call: TRBD2 (6 bases). The CDR3 spans 14 residues. Germline V gives CDR1 MGHRA, CDR2 YSYEKL. V lost 4 bases to trimming and J lost 3 bases, with 12 bases between them. CDR3 region: CASSPVEREETQYF. CDR3 DNA sequence: TGCGCCAGCAGCCCAGTGGAGCGGGAAGAGACCCAGTACTTC.

The V and J genes are TRBV14 and TRBJ2-7; TRBD1 might be the D (5 bases). CDR3 size: 15 residues. The germline V gene has CDR1 SGHDN and CDR2 FVKESK. Trimming took 0 bases from V and 3 from J, leaving 12 bases between them. The CDR3 region is CASSQEDAGYYEQYF. CDR3 nucleotides: TGTGCCAGCAGCCAAGAGGACGCAGGGTACTACGAGCAGTACTTC.

Comments on this clone: Distinct nucleotide sequences in the sample also encode this CDR3. This chain uses TRBV7-3 with TRBJ2-3; D is perhaps TRBD2 (5 bases). V lost 2 bases and J lost 4, with 7 bases in between. The V gene's germline CDR1 is SGHTA and CDR2 FQGTGA. The CDR3 is made up of 13 amino acids. The CDR3 is CASSLAGPDTQYF. DNA for the CDR3: TGTGCCAGCAGCTTAGCGGGTCCAGATACGCAGTATTTT.

The chain couples TRBV7-2 to TRBJ1-1, with 7 bases fitting TRBD1. The CDR3 length is 17 residues. V was pared by 4 bases and J by 1 base, with 12 bases of the junction left unmatched. Germline V lookup: CDR1 SGHTA, CDR2 FQGNSA. CDR3 nucleotide sequence: TGTGCCAGCAGCTATACTTGGGACAGACATACGAACACTGAAGCTTTCTTT. This encodes CASSYTWDRHTNTEAFF.

This clone came up a few times. V and J are TRBV29-1 and TRBJ2-7, with D tentatively TRBD1 (5 bases). Trimming left V 3 bases short and J 2 bases short, with 8 bases between. The V gene's germline CDR1 is SQVTM and CDR2 ANQGSEA. This CDR3 is built from 12 residues. CDR3 in DNA: TGCAGCGTTGAGGTGACAGCCTACGAGCAGTACTTC. This encodes CSVEVTAYEQYF.

The rearrangement uses TRBV28 and TRBJ2-2; TRBD1 matches 8 bases. CDR3 length: 14 residues. The V segment lost 3 bases and the J segment 6 bases; nucleotides outside the gene matches: 3. CDR1 is MDHEN, CDR2 SYDVKM, per germline. Written as DNA, the CDR3 is TGTGCCAGCAGTTTTAACAGGGGGGCCGGGGAGCTGTTTTTT. This codes for CASSFNRGAGELFF. Together with reference TRBV28 and TRBJ2-2, the CDR3 gives the full variable domain: DVKVTQSSRYLVKRTGEKVFLECVQDMDHENMFWYRQDPGLGLRLIYFSYDVKMKEKGDIPEGYSVSREKKERFSLILESASTNQTSMYLCASSFNRGAGELFFGEGSRLTVL.

This clone was observed at least ten times. V usage is TRBV28 and J usage is TRBJ1-1; 7 bases line up with TRBD1. V lost 6 bases to trimming and J lost 6 bases; unmatched junction nucleotides: 13. The length of the CDR3 is 15 residues. Germline V gene lookup returns CDR1 MDHEN and CDR2 SYDVKM. Here the CDR3 DNA reads TGTGCCAGCAGCCTCCTTCCAGGGGGTAGTCCTGAAGCTTTCTTT. This translates into CASSLLPGGSPEAFF.

V gene TRBV4-1 combines with J gene TRBJ2-5, with D hard to call. This CDR3 spans 16 amino acids. Germline V gives CDR1 MGHRA, CDR2 YSYEKL. Trimming removed 0 bases at V and 4 bases at J, with 15 bases between. The CDR3 bases are TGCGCCAGCAGCCAAGACGCAGATTTGATTCCAGAGACCCAGTACTTC. Its protein is CASSQDADLIPETQYF.

The chain combines TRBV28 with TRBJ1-2, with 9 bases that match TRBD1. There are 15 residues in the CDR3. Germline V CDR1 and CDR2: MDHEN, SYDVKM. V dropped 4 bases and J dropped 3; count of bases not matched to a gene: 6. The CDR3 loop reads CASSSTGQGDYGYTF. In DNA, the CDR3 is TGTGCCAGCAGTTCAACGGGACAGGGAGACTATGGCTACACCTTC.

The CDR3 bases are TGTGCCAGCAGCCGGCAGGGGGCGCGTGGTAATGAAAAACTGTTTTTT. It translates to CASSRQGARGNEKLFF. The chain carries TRBV27 and TRBJ1-4, with TRBD1 matching 8 bases. V was clipped by 6 bases and J by 4 bases; unmatched bases: 10. Germline V gene lookup returns CDR1 MNHEY and CDR2 SMNVEV (reference sequence). This CDR3 has 16 amino acids.

This chain uses TRBV24-1 with TRBJ2-1; TRBD2 agrees at 10 bases. The trim removed 6 bases at V and 8 bases at J, leaving 3 bases unmatched. Germline CDR1 is KGHDR and CDR2 is SFDVKD. The CDR3 consists of 13 residues. CDR3 in amino acids: CATSFSGRYEQFF. The CDR3 coding sequence is TGTGCCACCAGTTTTAGCGGGAGGTATGAGCAGTTCTTC.

The V and J genes are TRBV28 and TRBJ2-5; TRBD1 aligns across 8 bases. The junction had 8 bases not matched to a gene; V was cut back by 6 bases and J by 5 bases. Germline assignment: CDR1 MDHEN and CDR2 SYDVKM. This CDR3 is built from 14 residues. CDR3: CASSQAGGTETQYF. CDR3 DNA: TGTGCCAGCAGCCAAGCAGGGGGCACGGAGACCCAGTACTTC. Supplemented by reference TRBV28 and TRBJ2-5, the full variable domain reads DVKVTQSSRYLVKRTGEKVFLECVQDMDHENMFWYRQDPGLGLRLIYFSYDVKMKEKGDIPEGYSVSREKKERFSLILESASTNQTSMYLCASSQAGGTETQYFGPGTRLLVL.

V gene TRBV4-2 combines with J gene TRBJ2-3; 8 nucleotides line up with TRBD2. The CDR3 extends over 16 amino acids. Germline lookup yields CDR1 LGHNA and CDR2 YNFKEQ. V lost 2 bases, J lost 0 bases, and 4 bases stayed unmatched. The CDR3 region has the DNA TGTGCCAGCAGCCAATCAGCGGGAGTTAGCACAGATACGCAGTATTTT. It specifies CASSQSAGVSTDTQYF.

The V gene is TRBV4-1, the J gene TRBJ2-1, with 7 bases aligning to TRBD2. The germline gives CDR1 MGHRA, CDR2 YSYEKL. V lost 0 bases, J lost 10 bases, and 12 bases stayed unmatched. The CDR3 consists of 16 residues. The DNA of the CDR3 is TGCGCCAGCAGCCAAGAGCGAGCGGGGTATGGCCGCGAGCAGTTCTTC. Its protein is CASSQERAGYGREQFF.

The sample holds a few counts of this clone. The J gene is TRBJ1-1, the V gene TRBV28; tentative D call: TRBD1 (5 bases). Germline V gene lookup returns CDR1 MDHEN and CDR2 SYDVKM. The V end was cut by 6 bases, the J end by 2 bases, with 16 bases between. The CDR3 sequence is 15 residues long. In DNA form, the CDR3 reads TGTGCCAGCAGCTACCGTGGGGGGGGTAACACTGAAGCTTTCTTT. It encodes CASSYRGGGNTEAFF. Full variable domain (missing parts from reference TRBV28 and TRBJ1-1): DVKVTQSSRYLVKRTGEKVFLECVQDMDHENMFWYRQDPGLGLRLIYFSYDVKMKEKGDIPEGYSVSREKKERFSLILESASTNQTSMYLCASSYRGGGNTEAFFGQGTRLTVV.

The chain recombines TRBV18 with TRBJ2-2; D gene unclear. From germline, CDR1 is KGHSH and CDR2 LQKENI. The CDR3 runs 14 residues. V lost 4 bases, J lost 5 bases, and 11 bases lay in between. CDR3 coding DNA: TGTGCCAGCTCACTCAGCGAGTGGACCGGGGAGCTGTTTTTT. Protein sequence: CASSLSEWTGELFF.

This chain connects TRBV9 to TRBJ1-1; 7 nucleotides agree with TRBD1. This CDR3 contains 16 residues. Trimming cost V 4 bases and J 5 bases; bases outside gene matches: 14. Germline CDR1 and CDR2: SGDLS and YYNGEE. The CDR3 bases are TGTGCCAGCAGCCCACTTACATCGACAGGGTCGACTGAAGCTTTCTTT. Amino acid sequence: CASSPLTSTGSTEAFF.

This chain joins TRBV30 and TRBJ2-2; TRBD2 is a possible D gene (5 bases). Trimming left V 3 bases short and J 1 base short, with 9 bases between. CDR1 and CDR2 (germline): GTSNPN, SVGIG (reference sequence). This CDR3 comprises 14 residues. The CDR3 protein is CAWSPGLNTGELFF. CDR3 in DNA: TGTGCCTGGAGCCCGGGGTTGAACACCGGGGAGCTGTTTTTT.